This TCR beta chain derives from a study of regulatory T cells in long-lasting Graves disease. The germline V gene has CDR1 GTSNPN and CDR2 SVGIG (reference sequence). The CDR3 has 15 amino acids. Trimming shortened V by 0 bases and J by 3 bases, and 13 bases separated the two germline ends. This clonotype was seen at least ten times. Time point given: newly diagnosed GD, antithyroid drugs for less than 3 months. From PBMCs, RNA was extracted and then used to make the TCR library. CDR3 regions were amplified by Arm-PCR using iRepertoire HTBI primers to build TCR beta libraries. How the authors handled the data: About 60 TRBV and some 14 TRBJ segments were identified across samples. MiXCR, run by TCRdb on the multiplex PCR reads, gives a single entry per CDR3 protein. It is TCRdb's table, rather than the study itself, that gives the V and J calls and clone size. Of around 420,000 distinct CDR3 sequences listed, roughly 15% are singletons.

Separately, the same data were catalogued under a study of T cells in Graves' hyperthyroidism and ophthalmopathy.

The receptor was derived from a woman aged 40-49 years with Graves disease. The chain has TRBV30 and TRBJ2-3, with D maybe TRBD2 (6 bases). The source material was peripheral blood mononuclear cells (PBMCs), sampled at new diagnosis, from a patient treated with antithyroid drugs. As DNA, the CDR3 is TGTGCCTGGAGTGTAGGCCTAGCGCAAACAGATACGCAGTATTTT. Translated: CAWSVGLAQTDTQYF.